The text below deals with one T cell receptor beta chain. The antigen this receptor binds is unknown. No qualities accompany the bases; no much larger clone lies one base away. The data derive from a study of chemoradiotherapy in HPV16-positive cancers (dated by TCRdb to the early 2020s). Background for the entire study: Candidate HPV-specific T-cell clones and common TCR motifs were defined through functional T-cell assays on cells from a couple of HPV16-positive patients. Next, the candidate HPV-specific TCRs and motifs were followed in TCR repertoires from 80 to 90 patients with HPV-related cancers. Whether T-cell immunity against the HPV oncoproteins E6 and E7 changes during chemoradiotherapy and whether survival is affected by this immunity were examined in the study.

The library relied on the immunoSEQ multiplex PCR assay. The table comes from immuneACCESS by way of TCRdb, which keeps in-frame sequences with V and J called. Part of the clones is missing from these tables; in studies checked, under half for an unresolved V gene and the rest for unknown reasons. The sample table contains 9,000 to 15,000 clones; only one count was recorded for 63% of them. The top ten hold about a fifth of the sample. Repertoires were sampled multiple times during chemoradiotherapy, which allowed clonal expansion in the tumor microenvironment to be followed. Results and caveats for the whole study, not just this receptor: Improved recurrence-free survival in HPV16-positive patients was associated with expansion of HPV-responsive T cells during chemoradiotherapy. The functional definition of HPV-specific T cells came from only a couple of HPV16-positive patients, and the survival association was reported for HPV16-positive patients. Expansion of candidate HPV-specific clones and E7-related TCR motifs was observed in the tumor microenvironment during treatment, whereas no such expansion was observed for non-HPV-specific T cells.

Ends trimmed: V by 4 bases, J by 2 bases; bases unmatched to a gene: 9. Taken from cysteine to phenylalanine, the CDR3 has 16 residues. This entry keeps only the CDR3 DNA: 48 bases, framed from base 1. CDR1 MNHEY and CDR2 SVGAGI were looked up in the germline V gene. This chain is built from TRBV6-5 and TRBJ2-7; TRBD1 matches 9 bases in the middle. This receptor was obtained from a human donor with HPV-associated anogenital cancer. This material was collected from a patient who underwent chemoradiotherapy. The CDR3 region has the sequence CASSSINRGRAYEQYF. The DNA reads TGTGCCAGCAGTTCGATTAACAGGGGGCGCGCCTACGAGCAGTACTTC.